The T cell receptor beta chain under discussion was sequenced for a study of shared clonotypes between healthy human individuals. Points from the study as a whole: Sample collection involved blood only; tissue repertoires are likely different.

Generated by immunoSEQ multiplex PCR, the TCRdb table keeps only in-frame clones and is missing some. Among about 480,000 clones listed, 75% to 80% were seen once. Recent vaccinations or acute infections were absent in the healthy HIV-negative adult donors. Samples left unsorted employed 80 million to 95 million PBMCs for genomic DNA. This clone has only one observation. Its antigen is currently unknown. One end of the junction fails to match germline, which may point to a read error. This clonotype originated in a woman between 35 and 50 years old in good health. Some clones in this sample may be carry-over from other donors' samples. Material: PBMCs.

The CDR3 loop is CATSIGPPQIDGNTIYF. CDR3 nucleotides: TGTGCCACCAGCATCGGACCTCCACAAATCGACGGAAACACCATATATTTT. The V gene is TRBV7-9, the J gene TRBJ1-3, with D unclear. CDR3 length: 17 amino acids. CDR1 is SEHNR and CDR2 is FQNEAQ in the germline V gene (reference sequence).